The T cell receptor beta chain under discussion was sequenced for a study of T cells after yellow fever vaccination. Study-level points and caveats: FACS-sorted repertoires might harbor abundant contaminating clonotypes from the bulk population. Boosting was followed by the reappearance of most primary-vaccination clones (under 97% CD4, more than 70% CD8).

The CDR3 is made up of 15 amino acids. V dropped 6 bases and J dropped 7 bases, with 19 bases sitting between them. Comment on this clonotype: Its antigen is currently unknown.

TCRdb redid the calling of the 5' RACE reads with MiXCR, one entry per CDR3 protein. The profile shows about 580,000 distinct CDR3 sequences, 17% of them singletons. The chain couples TRBV12-3 or TRBV12-4 to TRBJ2-1, with D perhaps TRBD1 or TRBD2 (7 bases each). This material consisted of PBMCs, taken 5 days after the first yellow fever vaccination. This clonotype originated in a man younger than 30 who received the YFV17D yellow fever vaccine. This CDR3 reads CASSWQGGGMNEQFF. CDR3 nucleotides: TGTGCCAGCAGCTGGCAGGGGGGGGGTATGAATGAGCAGTTCTTC.